The 23 T cell receptor beta chains below all came from one sample that was sequenced in a study of patients and donors after allogeneic stem cell transplantation (dated by TCRdb to about 2020). The library came from RT-PCR. Sequencing instrument: NextSeq 550. The raw public data were reprocessed by TCRdb itself: fastp quality trimming at Q25, MiXCR clonotype calling, in-frame beta chains only. CDR3 protein sequences are deduplicated, and each keeps its most common genes and DNA. The sample contains more than 850,000 distinct CDR3 sequences, over 15% of them found a single time. The ten largest clones represent 5% to 6.5% of the sample. Sequenced input: blood, either unsorted or a sorted T cell fraction (not recorded which). The origin of the receptors is a human donor who was either an allogeneic HSCT recipient or a stem cell or donor lymphocyte infusion donor (not recorded which). It is not recorded whose cells these are; they may come from a transplant donor.

The chain is built from TRBV23-1 and TRBJ1-6; TRBD1 matches 7 bases. TRBV23-1 is designated an ORF whose function remains uncertain. V was pared by 3 bases and J by 8 bases, with 16 bases of the junction left unmatched. The CDR3 has 18 amino acids. The CDR3 DNA reads TGCGCCAGCAGTCATCGAGGGCGGCGGGGGCAGGGGGATTCACCCCTCCACTTT. Translated: CASSHRGRRGQGDSPLHF.

The chain carries TRBV6-1 and TRBJ2-3; TRBD1 or TRBD2 may be the D gene (5 bases each). In germline, CDR1 is MNHNS, CDR2 SASEGT. V dropped 6 bases and J dropped 8 bases, with 15 bases sitting between them. The CDR3 spans 13 residues. The DNA of the CDR3 is TGTGCCAGCAGACCCACCGGGGCAATTACGCAGTATTTT. Amino acid sequence: CASRPTGAITQYF.

The chain joins TRBV20-1 to TRBJ1-1, with D tentatively TRBD1 (6 bases). The CDR3 runs 15 residues. Germline loops: CDR1 DFQATT, CDR2 SNEGSKA (reference sequence). V dropped 5 bases and J dropped 0 bases, with 16 bases sitting between them. The CDR3 DNA reads as TGCAGTGCTTCAACAGGGATTAGGTTGAACACTGAAGCTTTCTTT. Its translation: CSASTGIRLNTEAFF.

This clonotype showed up just a few times. As DNA, the CDR3 is TGTGCCAGCAGCCCTCTGGGGACAGGGAGAAATCAGCCCCAGCATTTT. Residues: CASSPLGTGRNQPQHF. The rearrangement links TRBV3-1 to TRBJ1-5, with 9 bases identical to TRBD1. Germline trimming cut 4 bases from V and 4 bases from J; bases unmatched to any gene: 8. The CDR3 is made up of 16 amino acids. Germline CDR1 and CDR2: LGHDT and YNNKEL (reference sequence).

This clonotype was seen more than once but under ten times. The chain links TRBV5-1 to TRBJ2-3; D ambiguous. V dropped 5 bases and J dropped 1 base, with 8 bases sitting between them. Germline V lookup: CDR1 SGHRS, CDR2 YFSETQ. This CDR3 is 13 amino acids long. Written as DNA, the CDR3 is TGCGCCAGCAGAAGGTGGGGCACAGATACGCAGTATTTT. This translates into CASRRWGTDTQYF.

The chain employs TRBV2 and TRBJ1-2, with D tentatively TRBD1 (5 bases). The CDR3 sequence is 14 residues long. Germline V lookup: CDR1 SNHLY, CDR2 FYNNEI. The ends were cut back, 6 bases at V and 4 bases at J, with 15 bases in the middle. CDR3 nucleotides: TGTGCCAGCAGCCCCAGGGCAGACACCTATGGCTACACCTTC. This gives the protein CASSPRADTYGYTF.

This chain links TRBV20-1 with TRBJ2-1; 12 nucleotides agree with TRBD2. The germline V gene encodes CDR1 DFQATT and CDR2 SNEGSKA (reference sequence). Trimming cost V 8 bases and J 12 bases; bases outside gene matches: 14. The CDR3 spans 14 residues. For the CDR3, the DNA is TGCAGTCTGACCGAATCTAGCGGGAGGGCCCCGCAGTTCTTC. It specifies CSLTESSGRAPQFF.

This clonotype appeared a few times. The chain is built from TRBV5-1 and TRBJ2-3; D is possibly TRBD2 (6 bases). The CDR3 runs to 14 residues. Trimming took off 9 bases at V and 0 bases at J, with 14 bases between the two ends. Germline values: CDR1 SGHRS, CDR2 YFSETQ. Here the CDR3 reads CATMPGLSTDTQYF. DNA of the CDR3: TGCGCCACCATGCCGGGACTCAGCACAGATACGCAGTATTTT.

V and J are TRBV20-1 and TRBJ2-7; tentatively, D is TRBD2 (6 bases). The CDR3 runs to 15 residues. The V end was cut by 4 bases, the J end by 0 bases, with 16 bases between. From germline, CDR1 is DFQATT and CDR2 SNEGSKA (reference sequence). The DNA for the CDR3 is TGCAGTGCTACATTGCTTAGCGGCTTCTCCTACGAGCAGTACTTC. Encoded protein: CSATLLSGFSYEQYF.

This clonotype was observed a handful of times. Its ends do not fully match the called genes, so a read error is possible. The CDR3 DNA reads as TGTGCCAGCAGTTTAGAATACTCGGATACGCAGTATTTT. Its protein is CASSLEYSDTQYF. The genes are TRBV7-2 and TRBJ2-3; D is unclear. The CDR3 runs 13 residues. The germline V gene has CDR1 SGHTA and CDR2 FQGNSA.

The chain recombines TRBV7-9 with TRBJ2-2; 8 bases agree with TRBD1. The germline gives CDR1 SEHNR, CDR2 FQNEAQ (reference sequence). V lost 2 bases, J lost 1 base, and 3 bases stayed unmatched. CDR3 size: 16 residues. CDR3 DNA sequence: TGTGCCAGCAGCTTATATGGGACAGGGAACACCGGGGAGCTGTTTTTT. It translates to CASSLYGTGNTGELFF.

The sample holds a few counts of this clonotype. The chain joins TRBV12-3 or TRBV12-4 to TRBJ1-1, with TRBD1 as a possible D gene (5 bases). The CDR3 has 11 residues. With 6 bases removed from V and 7 bases from J, the gap between germline ends came to 9 bases. The CDR3 DNA reads TGTGCCAGCAGGTCACAGGTTGAAGCTTTCTTT. It translates to CASRSQVEAFF.

This clonotype was counted a few times. J is TRBJ1-1 and V is TRBV7-2; 7 nucleotides agree with TRBD1. This CDR3 is built from 14 residues. J lost 11 bases, V lost 5 bases, and 14 bases had no gene match. Germline CDR1 SGHTA, CDR2 FQGNSA. The CDR3 region is CASSVEGAGTTAFF. The CDR3 nucleotides are TGTGCCAGCAGCGTAGAGGGGGCTGGGACTACGGCTTTCTTT. The variable domain in full, with the rest retrieved from reference TRBV7-2 and TRBJ1-1, is GAGVSQSPSNKVTEKGKDVELRCDPISGHTALYWYRQSLGQGLEFLIYFQGNSAPDKSGLPSDRFSAERTGGSVSTLTIQRTQQEDSAVYLCASSVEGAGTTAFFGQGTRLTVV.

This clonotype was detected a few times. The rearrangement uses TRBV20-1 and TRBJ1-1; 7 bases are shared with TRBD1. This CDR3 has 14 amino acids. V dropped 0 bases and J dropped 4; count of bases not matched to a gene: 5. Per the germline V gene, CDR1 is DFQATT and CDR2 is SNEGSKA (reference sequence). In DNA, the CDR3 is TGCAGTGCTAGAGACGACAGGGTTAGCACTGAAGCTTTCTTT. Protein product: CSARDDRVSTEAFF.

The chain carries TRBV25-1 and TRBJ1-1; 7 bases map to TRBD1. This CDR3 contains 17 residues. CDR1 and CDR2 from the germline V gene are MGHDK and SYGVNS. V lost 3 bases to trimming and J lost 4 bases; unmatched junction nucleotides: 14. CDR3 sequence (DNA): TGTGCCAGCAGTGAGGGGAACAGGGGAGTTGACGGCACTGAAGCTTTCTTT. Translating gives CASSEGNRGVDGTEAFF.

This clonotype was picked up many times. The genes are TRBV9 and TRBJ2-1; D ambiguous. The V gene lost 0 bases and the J gene lost 7 bases, with 20 bases spanning the gap. The CDR3 is made up of 17 amino acids. Germline assignment: CDR1 SGDLS and CDR2 YYNGEE. The CDR3 loop reads CASSVEGLGYFLNEQFF. DNA of the CDR3: TGTGCCAGCAGCGTAGAGGGCCTGGGATACTTTCTGAATGAGCAGTTCTTC.

This clonotype was counted a few times. The chain recombines TRBV4-3 with TRBJ1-1; D uncertain. The germline CDR1 and CDR2 sequences are LGHNA and YSLEER. The ends were cut back, 0 bases at V and 7 bases at J, with 9 bases in the middle. This CDR3 comprises 13 residues. The CDR3 sequence: CASSQEVELEAFF. The CDR3 nucleotides read TGCGCCAGCAGCCAAGAGGTCGAACTTGAAGCTTTCTTT.

This clonotype was recorded a few times. The chain combines TRBV7-2 with TRBJ2-7; D might be TRBD2 (5 bases). This CDR3 contains 13 residues. V was clipped by 1 base and J by 6 bases, with 10 bases between them. Germline CDR1 reads SGHTA; CDR2 reads FQGNSA. The CDR3 nucleotides read TGTGCCAGCAGCTTAGACCGGGGAACCGAGCAGTACTTC. This encodes CASSLDRGTEQYF. Full variable domain (remainder filled in from reference TRBV7-2 and TRBJ2-7): GAGVSQSPSNKVTEKGKDVELRCDPISGHTALYWYRQSLGQGLEFLIYFQGNSAPDKSGLPSDRFSAERTGGSVSTLTIQRTQQEDSAVYLCASSLDRGTEQYFGPGTRLTVT.

This clonotype was observed a few times. In nucleotides, the CDR3 is TGTGCCAGCAGCTTAAACAGGGGTGGTTCACCCCTCCACTTT. Protein product: CASSLNRGGSPLHF. The V and J genes are TRBV11-2 and TRBJ1-6, with 7 bases matching TRBD1. Trimming cost V 2 bases and J 9 bases; bases outside gene matches: 4. This CDR3 spans 14 amino acids. CDR1 and CDR2 (germline): SGHAT, FQNNGV. The entire variable domain, with the rest obtained from reference TRBV11-2 and TRBJ1-6, is as follows: EAGVAQSPRYKIIEKRQSVAFWCNPISGHATLYWYQQILGQGPKLLIQFQNNGVVDDSQLPKDRFSAERLKGVDSTLKIQPAKLEDSAVYLCASSLNRGGSPLHFGNGTRLTVT.

V gene TRBV20-1 combines with J gene TRBJ1-1; no reliable D call. V dropped 6 bases and J dropped 4 bases, with 12 bases sitting between them. Germline CDR1 DFQATT, CDR2 SNEGSKA (reference sequence). The CDR3 loop spans 12 amino acids. This CDR3 is CSAMRSVTEAFF. DNA for the CDR3: TGCAGTGCCATGAGGAGCGTCACTGAAGCTTTCTTT.

This clonotype was seen a handful of times. The chain employs TRBV4-3 and TRBJ2-3; TRBD2 matches at 13 bases. CDR1 LGHNA and CDR2 YSLEER come from the germline V gene. This CDR3 has 19 residues. V lost 0 bases to trimming and J lost 0 bases; unmatched junction nucleotides: 6. CDR3 region: CASSQDLTSGGPSTDTQYF. The CDR3 DNA reads TGCGCCAGCAGCCAAGATTTGACTAGCGGGGGGCCTAGCACAGATACGCAGTATTTT.

The V gene is TRBV14, the J gene TRBJ1-1; D is ambiguous. CDR3 length: 16 amino acids. Germline V gene sequence: CDR1 SGHDN, CDR2 FVKESK. V was trimmed by 0 bases and J by 4 bases, leaving 15 bases between them. CDR3: CASSQDSGIMGTEAFF. CDR3 nucleotides: TGTGCCAGCAGCCAAGATTCCGGGATCATGGGCACTGAAGCTTTCTTT.

There are a few counts of this clonotype. The chain links TRBV4-3 to TRBJ2-1; 14 nucleotides line up with TRBD2. The CDR3 has 15 amino acids. The germline CDR1 and CDR2 sequences are LGHNA and YSLEER. J gave up 9 bases and V 4 bases, and 5 bases lay outside the gene matches. The DNA for the CDR3 is TGCGCCAGCAGCCCCGGGACTAGCGGGGGTTTTGAGCAGTTCTTC. Residues: CASSPGTSGGFEQFF.